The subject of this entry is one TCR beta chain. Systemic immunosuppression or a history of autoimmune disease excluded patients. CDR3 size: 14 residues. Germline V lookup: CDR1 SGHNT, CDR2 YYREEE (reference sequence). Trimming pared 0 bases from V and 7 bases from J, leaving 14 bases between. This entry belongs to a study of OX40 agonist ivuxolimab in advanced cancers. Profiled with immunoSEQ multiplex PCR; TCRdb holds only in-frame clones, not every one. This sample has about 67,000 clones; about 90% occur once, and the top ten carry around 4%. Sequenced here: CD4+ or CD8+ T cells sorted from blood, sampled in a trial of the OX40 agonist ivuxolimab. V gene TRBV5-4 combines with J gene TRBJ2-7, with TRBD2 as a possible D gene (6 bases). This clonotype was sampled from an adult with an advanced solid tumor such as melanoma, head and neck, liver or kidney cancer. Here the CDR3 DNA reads TGTGCCAGCAGCTTGGTAGCGGCCTCTGGGGAGCAGTACTTC. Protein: CASSLVAASGEQYF. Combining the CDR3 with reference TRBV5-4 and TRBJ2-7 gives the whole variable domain ETGVTQSPTHLIKTRGQQVTLRCSSQSGHNTVSWYQQALGQGPQFIFQYYREEENGRGNFPPRFSGLQFPNYSSELNVNALELDDSALYLCASSLVAASGEQYFGPGTRLTVT.